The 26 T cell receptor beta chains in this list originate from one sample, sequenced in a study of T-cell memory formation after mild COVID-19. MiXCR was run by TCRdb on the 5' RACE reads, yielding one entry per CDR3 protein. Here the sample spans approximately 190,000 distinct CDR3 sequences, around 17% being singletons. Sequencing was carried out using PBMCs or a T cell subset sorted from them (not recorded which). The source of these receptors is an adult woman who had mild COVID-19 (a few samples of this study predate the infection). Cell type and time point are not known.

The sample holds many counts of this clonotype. The CDR3 protein is CASSLTTNEQFF. In nucleotides, the CDR3 is TGCGCCAGCAGCCTTACAACTAATGAGCAGTTCTTC. The rearrangement links TRBV5-1 to TRBJ2-1; D is unclear. Trimming left V 4 bases short and J 7 bases short, with 9 bases between. Looked up from germline, CDR1 is SGHRS and CDR2 is YFSETQ. This CDR3 is built from 12 residues.

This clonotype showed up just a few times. The CDR3 is CASSQSWGELFF. CDR3 nucleotide sequence: TGTGCCAGCAGCCAGAGCTGGGGGGAGCTGTTTTTT. The V gene is TRBV3-1, the J gene TRBJ2-2; no firm D call. The V end lost 3 bases, the J end lost 8 bases, and 7 bases lay between the germline ends. This CDR3 region has 12 residues. Per germline, CDR1 LGHDT and CDR2 YNNKEL (reference sequence).

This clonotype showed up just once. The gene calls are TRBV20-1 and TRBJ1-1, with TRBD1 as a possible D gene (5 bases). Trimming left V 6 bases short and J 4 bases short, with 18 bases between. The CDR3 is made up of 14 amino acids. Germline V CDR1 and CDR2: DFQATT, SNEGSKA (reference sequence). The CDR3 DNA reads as TGCAGTGCGTGGCCAAGGGGACCGGGCACTGAAGCTTTCTTT. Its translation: CSAWPRGPGTEAFF.

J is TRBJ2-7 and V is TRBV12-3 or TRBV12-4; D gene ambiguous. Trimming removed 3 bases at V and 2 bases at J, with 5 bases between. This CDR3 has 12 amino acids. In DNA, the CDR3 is TGTGCCAGCAGTTTGAACACCTACGAGCAGTACTTC. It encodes CASSLNTYEQYF.

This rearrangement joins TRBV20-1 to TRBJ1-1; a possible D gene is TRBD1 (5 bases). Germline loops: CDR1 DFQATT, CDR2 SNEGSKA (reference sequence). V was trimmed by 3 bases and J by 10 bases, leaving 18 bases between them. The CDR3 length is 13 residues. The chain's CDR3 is CSASSGPERGAFF. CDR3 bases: TGCAGTGCTAGTTCGGGGCCCGAACGTGGAGCTTTCTTT.

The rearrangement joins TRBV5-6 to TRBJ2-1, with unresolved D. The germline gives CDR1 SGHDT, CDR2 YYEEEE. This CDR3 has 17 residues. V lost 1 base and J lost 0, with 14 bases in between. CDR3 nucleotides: TGTGCCAGCAGCTTGTCCTCGAATATAAGCTCCTACAATGAGCAGTTCTTC. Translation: CASSLSSNISSYNEQFF.

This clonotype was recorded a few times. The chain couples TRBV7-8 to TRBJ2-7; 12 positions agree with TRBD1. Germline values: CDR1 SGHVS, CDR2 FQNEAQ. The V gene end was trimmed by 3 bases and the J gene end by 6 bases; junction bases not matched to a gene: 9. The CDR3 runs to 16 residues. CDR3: CASSFGTGGAIAEQYF. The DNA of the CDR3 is TGTGCCAGCAGCTTTGGGACAGGGGGCGCGATAGCCGAGCAGTACTTC.

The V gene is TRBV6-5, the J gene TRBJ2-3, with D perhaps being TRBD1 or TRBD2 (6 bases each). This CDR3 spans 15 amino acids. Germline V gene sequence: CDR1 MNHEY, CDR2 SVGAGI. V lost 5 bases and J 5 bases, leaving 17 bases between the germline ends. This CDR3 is CASSPLGGGRDTQYF. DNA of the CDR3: TGTGCCAGCAGTCCCCTCGGAGGGGGGAGAGATACGCAGTATTTT.

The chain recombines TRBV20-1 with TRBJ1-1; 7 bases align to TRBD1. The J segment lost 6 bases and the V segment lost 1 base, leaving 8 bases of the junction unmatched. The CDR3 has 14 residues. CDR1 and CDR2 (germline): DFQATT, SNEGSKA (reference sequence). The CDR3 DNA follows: TGCAGTGCTAGAGTACCGGGACAGTCCCCTGAAGCTTTCTTT. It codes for CSARVPGQSPEAFF.

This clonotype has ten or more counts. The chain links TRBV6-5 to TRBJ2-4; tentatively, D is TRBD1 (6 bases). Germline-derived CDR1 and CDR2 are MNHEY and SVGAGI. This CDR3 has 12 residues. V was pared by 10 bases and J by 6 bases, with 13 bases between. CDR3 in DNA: TGTGCCACCCACGACAGGATAAACATTCAGTACTTC. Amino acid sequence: CATHDRINIQYF.

CDR3 sequence reads: CSVVTWNTEAFF. CDR3 DNA sequence: TGCAGCGTTGTTACGTGGAACACTGAAGCTTTCTTT. V usage is TRBV29-1 and J usage is TRBJ1-1; D call uncertain. This CDR3 has 12 residues. Trimming took 4 bases from V and 1 from J, leaving 7 bases between them. The germline CDR1 and CDR2 sequences are SQVTM and ANQGSEA.

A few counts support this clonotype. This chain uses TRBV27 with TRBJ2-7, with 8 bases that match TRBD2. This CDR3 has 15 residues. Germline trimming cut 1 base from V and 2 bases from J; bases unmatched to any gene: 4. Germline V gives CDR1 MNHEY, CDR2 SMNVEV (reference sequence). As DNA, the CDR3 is TGTGCCAGCAGTTTATTAAGCGGGAGACCCTACGAGCAGTACTTC. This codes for CASSLLSGRPYEQYF.

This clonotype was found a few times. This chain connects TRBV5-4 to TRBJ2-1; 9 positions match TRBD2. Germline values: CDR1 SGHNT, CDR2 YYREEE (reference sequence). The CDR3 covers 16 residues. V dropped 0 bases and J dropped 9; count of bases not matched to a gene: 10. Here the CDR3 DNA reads TGTGCCAGCAGCTTGGAGTTGGCGGGAGGGCCGGTTGAGCAGTTCTTC. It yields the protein CASSLELAGGPVEQFF.

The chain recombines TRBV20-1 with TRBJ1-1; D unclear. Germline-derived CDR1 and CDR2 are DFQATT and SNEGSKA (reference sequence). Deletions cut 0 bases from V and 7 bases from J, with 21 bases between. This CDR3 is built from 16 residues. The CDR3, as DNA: TGCAGTGCTAGAGATTCGGCGCGGCAACCTGAGGGTGAAGCTTTCTTT. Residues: CSARDSARQPEGEAFF.

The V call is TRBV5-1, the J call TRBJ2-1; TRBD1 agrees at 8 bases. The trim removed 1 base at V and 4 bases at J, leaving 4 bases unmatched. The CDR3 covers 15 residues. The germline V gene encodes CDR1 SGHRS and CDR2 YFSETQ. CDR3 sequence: CASSLIQGVYNEQFF. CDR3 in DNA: TGCGCCAGCAGCTTGATACAGGGGGTATACAATGAGCAGTTCTTC.

CDR3 nucleotides: TGTGCCAGCAGACCTGGGGGAGGATATGGCTACACCTTC. It translates to CASRPGGGYGYTF. The chain has TRBV6-2 or TRBV6-3 and TRBJ1-2; perhaps TRBD1 as D (5 bases). CDR3 length: 13 residues. CDR1 MNHEY and CDR2 SVGEGT come from the germline V gene. V was cut by 6 bases and J by 5 bases, with 13 bases left in between.

CDR3 amino acids: CASSERGYQPQHF. The CDR3 bases are TGTGCCAGCAGTGAGAGGGGTTATCAGCCCCAGCATTTT. V is TRBV2 and J is TRBJ1-5, with TRBD1 as a possible D gene (5 bases). V was trimmed by 3 bases and J by 5 bases, leaving 8 bases between them. This CDR3 has 13 amino acids. CDR1 and CDR2 from the germline V gene are SNHLY and FYNNEI.

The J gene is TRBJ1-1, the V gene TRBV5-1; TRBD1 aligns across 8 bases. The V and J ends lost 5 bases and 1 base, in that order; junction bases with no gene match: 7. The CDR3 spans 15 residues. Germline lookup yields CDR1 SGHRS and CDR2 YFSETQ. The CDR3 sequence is CASSGQGSGNTEAFF. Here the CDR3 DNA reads TGCGCCAGCAGTGGACAGGGTTCGGGGAACACTGAAGCTTTCTTT.

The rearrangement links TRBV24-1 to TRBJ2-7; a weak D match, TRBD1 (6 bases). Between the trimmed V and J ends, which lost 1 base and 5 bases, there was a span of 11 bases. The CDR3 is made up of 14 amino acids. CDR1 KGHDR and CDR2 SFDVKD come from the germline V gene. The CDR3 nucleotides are TGTGCCACCAGTGATTTTGGGGCAGGGGACGAGCAGTACTTC. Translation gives CATSDFGAGDEQYF.

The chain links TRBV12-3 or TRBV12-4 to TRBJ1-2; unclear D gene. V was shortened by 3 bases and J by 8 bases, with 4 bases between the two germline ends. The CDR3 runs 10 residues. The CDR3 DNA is TGTGCCAGCAGTTTCTTAGGCTACACCTTC. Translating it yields CASSFLGYTF.

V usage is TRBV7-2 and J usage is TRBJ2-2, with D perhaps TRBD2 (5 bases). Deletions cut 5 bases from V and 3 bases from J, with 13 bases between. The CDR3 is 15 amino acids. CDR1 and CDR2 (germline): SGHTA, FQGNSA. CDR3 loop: CASSAEGVDTGELFF. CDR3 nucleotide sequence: TGTGCCAGCAGCGCAGAGGGTGTAGACACCGGGGAGCTGTTTTTT. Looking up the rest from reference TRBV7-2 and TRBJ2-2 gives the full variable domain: GAGVSQSPSNKVTEKGKDVELRCDPISGHTALYWYRQSLGQGLEFLIYFQGNSAPDKSGLPSDRFSAERTGGSVSTLTIQRTQQEDSAVYLCASSAEGVDTGELFFGEGSRLTVL.

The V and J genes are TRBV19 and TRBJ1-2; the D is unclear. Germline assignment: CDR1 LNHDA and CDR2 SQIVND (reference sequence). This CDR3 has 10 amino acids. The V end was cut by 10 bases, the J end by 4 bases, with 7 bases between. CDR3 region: CATGSYGYTF. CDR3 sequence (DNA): TGTGCCACGGGGAGCTATGGCTACACCTTC.

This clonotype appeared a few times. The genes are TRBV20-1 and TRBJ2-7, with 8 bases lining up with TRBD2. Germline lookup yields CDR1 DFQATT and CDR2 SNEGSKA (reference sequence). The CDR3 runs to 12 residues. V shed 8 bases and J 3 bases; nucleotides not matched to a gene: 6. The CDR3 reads CSFKAGVYEQYF. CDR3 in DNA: TGCAGTTTCAAAGCGGGAGTCTACGAGCAGTACTTC.

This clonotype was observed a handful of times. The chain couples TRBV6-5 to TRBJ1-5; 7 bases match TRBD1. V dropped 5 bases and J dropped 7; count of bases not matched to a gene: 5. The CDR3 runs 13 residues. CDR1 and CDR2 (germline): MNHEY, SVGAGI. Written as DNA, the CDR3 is TGTGCCAGCAGTCAGCAGGGGGGCCAGCCCCAGCATTTT. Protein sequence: CASSQQGGQPQHF.

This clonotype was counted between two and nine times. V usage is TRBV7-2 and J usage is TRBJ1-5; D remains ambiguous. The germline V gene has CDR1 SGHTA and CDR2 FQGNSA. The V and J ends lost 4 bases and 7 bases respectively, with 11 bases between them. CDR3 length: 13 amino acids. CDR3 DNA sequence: TGTGCCAGCAGCTCCAATCTCAGGCAGCCCCAGCATTTT. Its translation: CASSSNLRQPQHF.

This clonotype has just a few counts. The CDR3 loop reads CASSQEAGGSGRGDTQYF. In DNA form, the CDR3 reads TGTGCCAGCAGCCAAGAGGCCGGGGGTAGCGGGAGGGGAGATACGCAGTATTTT. The chain recombines TRBV4-2 with TRBJ2-3; TRBD2 agrees at 11 bases. The CDR3 has 18 amino acids. Germline V CDR1 and CDR2: LGHNA, YNFKEQ. Trimming removed 0 bases from V and 5 bases from J; junction bases left unmatched: 10.